This entry lists 28 T cell receptor beta chains sequenced from one sample in a study of T cell changes during pregnancy in multiple sclerosis. Profiled with immunoSEQ multiplex PCR; TCRdb holds only in-frame clones, not every one. The data contain some 93,000 clones, about nine tenths of them singletons. This specimen consisted of peripheral blood, obtained after pregnancy. Receptor source: a female donor in good health, enrolled as a control in a pregnancy study.

V is TRBV4-2 and J is TRBJ2-7; possibly TRBD1 for D (6 bases). Per germline, CDR1 LGHNA and CDR2 YNFKEQ. The CDR3 is 14 residues long. V shed 1 base and J shed 5 bases, with 12 bases lying between them. The CDR3 region is CASSQVNRVNEQYF. Written as DNA, the CDR3 is TGTGCCAGCAGCCAAGTAAACAGGGTAAACGAGCAGTACTTC.

J is TRBJ2-1 and V is TRBV7-8; 10 bases align to TRBD2. With V trimmed by 2 bases and J by 1 base, 8 bases remained unmatched. This CDR3 has 18 amino acids. Germline V gene lookup returns CDR1 SGHVS and CDR2 FQNEAQ. CDR3 nucleotides: TGTGCCAGCAGCTTAAAGCCCAGCGGGGGGGCATCCTACAATGAGCAGTTCTTC. This encodes CASSLKPSGGASYNEQFF.

This rearrangement joins TRBV5-4 to TRBJ1-2; TRBD1 matches at 8 bases. With 4 bases clipped from V and 2 bases from J, the junction kept 7 bases outside the gene matches. Germline V gives CDR1 SGHNT, CDR2 YYREEE (reference sequence). CDR3 size: 15 residues. CDR3 nucleotide sequence: TGTGCCAGCAGCGCACAGGGGGGACAAAACTATGGCTACACCTTC. Protein: CASSAQGGQNYGYTF.

In DNA, the CDR3 is TGTGCCAGCTCACCGGACTCGAACATTCAGTACTTC. Its protein product is CASSPDSNIQYF. V usage is TRBV18 and J usage is TRBJ2-4, with a possible D match to TRBD2 (5 bases). V lost 3 bases and J lost 7, with 7 bases in between. CDR1 and CDR2 (germline): KGHSH, LQKENI. This CDR3 spans 12 amino acids.

The CDR3 protein is CASSALELLNNEQFF. The CDR3 DNA sequence: TGTGCCAGCAGCGCCCTAGAACTCCTCAATAATGAGCAGTTCTTC. This chain connects TRBV2 to TRBJ2-1; D call uncertain. CDR3 length: 15 amino acids. Germline V gene sequence: CDR1 SNHLY, CDR2 FYNNEI. V was trimmed by 6 bases and J by 7 bases, leaving 19 bases between them.

V gene TRBV19 combines with J gene TRBJ2-7; 9 nucleotides align to TRBD1. With V trimmed by 6 bases and J by 1 base, 4 bases remained unmatched. Germline V gene lookup returns CDR1 LNHDA and CDR2 SQIVND (reference sequence). The CDR3 consists of 14 residues. CDR3 nucleotide sequence: TGTGCCAGTAGGCGGACAGGGGATTCCTACGAGCAGTACTTC. This translates into CASRRTGDSYEQYF.

This clone was found once. This chain joins TRBV28 and TRBJ1-2; tentatively, D is TRBD1 (6 bases). The germline V gene encodes CDR1 MDHEN and CDR2 SYDVKM. This CDR3 is built from 12 residues. V was cut by 2 bases and J by 5 bases, with 6 bases left in between. CDR3 nucleotides: TGTGCCAGCAGTTTACAGGGGTATGGCTACACCTTC. Its protein product is CASSLQGYGYTF.

This clone has a single count. The chain joins TRBV4-1 to TRBJ2-1; 8 positions match TRBD2. This CDR3 comprises 18 residues. The V gene end was trimmed by 1 base and the J gene end by 9 bases; junction bases not matched to a gene: 17. Germline V gives CDR1 MGHRA, CDR2 YSYEKL. The CDR3 is CASSQGGSGTRGLSEQFF. DNA of the CDR3: TGCGCCAGCAGCCAAGGCGGATCCGGGACTAGGGGTTTGAGTGAGCAGTTCTTC.

This clone was seen once. This chain connects TRBV30 to TRBJ1-1; maybe TRBD1 (5 bases). The V end lost 6 bases, the J end lost 3 bases, and 14 bases lay between the germline ends. CDR1 GTSNPN and CDR2 SVGIG come from the germline V gene (reference sequence). The CDR3 spans 13 residues. The CDR3 here is CACAIGADTEAFF. Written as DNA, the CDR3 is TGTGCCTGCGCCATAGGGGCGGACACTGAAGCTTTCTTT.

The rearrangement joins TRBV29-1 to TRBJ2-7; no reliable D call. V lost 4 bases to trimming and J lost 3 bases, with 7 bases between them. The CDR3 consists of 11 residues. From germline, CDR1 is SQVTM and CDR2 ANQGSEA. The CDR3 reads CSVGGSYEQYF. Written as DNA, the CDR3 is TGCAGCGTTGGTGGCAGCTACGAGCAGTACTTC.

The V and J genes are TRBV7-3 and TRBJ1-1; no clear D gene. Trimming took 4 bases from V and 0 from J, leaving 6 bases between them. CDR3 size: 13 residues. Germline values: CDR1 SGHTA, CDR2 FQGTGA. DNA of the CDR3: TGTGCCAGCAGCTCCTCTATGAACACTGAAGCTTTCTTT. Amino acid sequence: CASSSSMNTEAFF.

The V call is TRBV5-1, the J call TRBJ2-1; 10 nucleotides agree with TRBD2. Trimming took 6 bases from V and 2 from J; bases not matched to a gene: 11. Looked up from germline, CDR1 is SGHRS and CDR2 is YFSETQ. The CDR3 length is 17 residues. DNA of the CDR3: TGCGCCAGCAATTTAATAGCGGGGGGTCCCACCTACAATGAGCAGTTCTTC. The encoded protein is CASNLIAGGPTYNEQFF.

This clone came up once. The J gene is TRBJ1-2, the V gene TRBV4-3; D uncertain. Germline CDR1 LGHNA, CDR2 YSLEER. The ends were cut back, 0 bases at V and 1 base at J, with 15 bases in the middle. This CDR3 region has 17 residues. Here the CDR3 DNA reads TGCGCCAGCAGCCAAGATCTAAGAAGATTAGATAACTATGGCTACACCTTC. Its protein is CASSQDLRRLDNYGYTF.

This rearrangement joins TRBV7-2 to TRBJ2-1; tentatively, D is TRBD2 (5 bases). The CDR3 runs to 15 residues. Trimming removed 3 bases from V and 0 bases from J, with 9 bases in between. Germline V CDR1 and CDR2: SGHTA, FQGNSA. The CDR3 loop is CASSFERLSYNEQFF. The CDR3 DNA sequence: TGTGCCAGCAGCTTTGAGCGGCTCTCCTACAATGAGCAGTTCTTC.

The chain links TRBV7-6 to TRBJ2-7; D is possibly TRBD1 (6 bases). The CDR3 has 13 residues. Germline V gives CDR1 SGHVS, CDR2 FNYEAQ. Trimming left V 5 bases short and J 7 bases short, with 15 bases between. CDR3 loop: CASSDHRDGEQYF. The CDR3 DNA sequence: TGTGCCAGCAGCGACCACAGGGATGGGGAGCAGTACTTC.

The chain carries TRBV7-9 and TRBJ2-4, with TRBD1 matching 11 bases. The J segment lost 6 bases and the V segment lost 5 bases, leaving 3 bases of the junction unmatched. There are 14 residues in the CDR3. Germline assignment: CDR1 SEHNR and CDR2 FQNEAQ (reference sequence). CDR3 nucleotide sequence: TGTGCCAGCAGCATTGGACAGGGGGCAAACATTCAGTACTTC. Amino acid sequence: CASSIGQGANIQYF.

This clone was seen a single time. This chain's CDR3 is CASSPDRNYGYTF. The CDR3 region has the DNA TGTGCCAGCAGCCCGGACAGAAACTATGGCTACACCTTC. The genes are TRBV11-2 and TRBJ1-2; perhaps TRBD1 as D (6 bases). The CDR3 covers 13 residues. Looked up from germline, CDR1 is SGHAT and CDR2 is FQNNGV. V gave up 5 bases and J gave up 2 bases, with 9 bases separating them.

The rearrangement uses TRBV6-6 and TRBJ1-5; TRBD1 aligns across 7 bases. CDR1 is MNHNY and CDR2 is SVGAGI in the germline V gene (reference sequence). The CDR3 runs to 13 residues. V shed 6 bases, J shed 3 bases, and the junction held 2 bases outside the gene matches. The DNA for the CDR3 is TGTGCCAGCAGGGGGACAGTCAATCAGCCCCAGCATTTT. Protein: CASRGTVNQPQHF.

The chain employs TRBV11-3 and TRBJ2-7; TRBD2 is a possible D gene (6 bases). Deletions cut 1 base from V and 2 bases from J, with 15 bases between. This CDR3 region has 16 residues. The V gene's germline CDR1 is SGHNT and CDR2 YENEEA. The CDR3 sequence is CASSLGPGLGTYEQYF. The CDR3 DNA reads TGTGCCAGCAGCTTAGGGCCGGGACTGGGGACCTACGAGCAGTACTTC.

The chain recombines TRBV4-1 with TRBJ2-2; D call uncertain. V gave up 0 bases and J gave up 6 bases, with 8 bases separating them. The CDR3 loop spans 14 amino acids. Germline V gives CDR1 MGHRA, CDR2 YSYEKL. CDR3 sequence reads: CASSQEEIPGELFF. The CDR3 DNA sequence: TGCGCCAGCAGCCAAGAAGAGATACCCGGGGAGCTGTTTTTT.

This clone is a singleton in its sample. The chain carries TRBV7-2 and TRBJ2-2; 7 bases match TRBD2. This CDR3 contains 15 residues. The germline V gene has CDR1 SGHTA and CDR2 FQGNSA. Trimming cost V 0 bases and J 4 bases; bases outside gene matches: 2. Written as DNA, the CDR3 is TGTGCCAGCAGCTTAGCGGGACTACTCACCGGGGAGCTGTTTTTT. This gives the protein CASSLAGLLTGELFF.

A single count supports this clone. This chain connects TRBV7-2 to TRBJ1-2; 8 bases are a match to TRBD1. The CDR3 spans 16 residues. The ends lost 5 bases at V and 1 base at J; junction bases unmatched: 9. Germline V gene lookup returns CDR1 SGHTA and CDR2 FQGNSA. CDR3 protein: CASSPGTGRINYGYTF. Here the CDR3 DNA reads TGTGCCAGCAGCCCGGGGACAGGCCGAATTAACTATGGCTACACCTTC.

This rearrangement joins TRBV7-2 to TRBJ2-5; 15 positions agree with TRBD2. V shed 1 base, J shed 5 bases, and the junction held 5 bases outside the gene matches. Germline V gene lookup returns CDR1 SGHTA and CDR2 FQGNSA. The CDR3 is made up of 17 amino acids. The CDR3, as DNA: TGTGCCAGCAGCTTAGGGACTAGCGGGGGGGCCGGGGAGACCCAGTACTTC. Amino acid sequence: CASSLGTSGGAGETQYF.

This clone was seen just once. V usage is TRBV25-1 and J usage is TRBJ2-3, with D maybe TRBD2 (6 bases). The CDR3 runs to 16 residues. The V end was cut by 8 bases, the J end by 2 bases, with 20 bases between. Germline loops: CDR1 MGHDK, CDR2 SYGVNS. The CDR3 nucleotides are TGTGCCAGCGGAGGGAACCGGGACGGTAACACAGATACGCAGTATTTT. Translation gives CASGGNRDGNTDTQYF.

The genes are TRBV10-2 and TRBJ1-1; a possible D gene is TRBD1 (6 bases). V was trimmed by 6 bases and J by 4 bases, leaving 15 bases between them. The CDR3 spans 14 residues. CDR1 and CDR2 (germline): WSHSY, SAAADI. This chain's CDR3 is CASRAGQWITEAFF. The CDR3 nucleotides read TGCGCCAGCAGGGCCGGACAGTGGATCACTGAAGCTTTCTTT.

The chain uses TRBV14 and TRBJ2-5, with 7 bases lining up with TRBD1. This CDR3 region has 15 residues. Germline V lookup: CDR1 SGHDN, CDR2 FVKESK. The trim removed 4 bases at V and 9 bases at J, leaving 14 bases unmatched. CDR3 residues: CASSPRMQGVQPQYF. Written as DNA, the CDR3 is TGTGCCAGCAGCCCTCGCATGCAGGGGGTACAGCCCCAGTACTTC.

This chain joins TRBV11-1 and TRBJ2-7; unclear D gene. V lost 5 bases to trimming and J lost 0 bases, with 8 bases between them. CDR3 length equals 13 residues. Germline CDR1 reads SGHAT; CDR2 reads FQDESV (reference sequence). CDR3 coding DNA: TGTGCCAGCAGCCCACCTAACTCCTACGAGCAGTACTTC. As protein: CASSPPNSYEQYF.

The chain carries TRBV5-6 and TRBJ2-1; D uncertain. Trimming cost V 3 bases and J 5 bases, with 21 bases left between them. This CDR3 has 17 residues. Per germline, CDR1 SGHDT and CDR2 YYEEEE. The CDR3 nucleotides are TGTGCCAGCAGCTCCCGACACGTTCCACTTCCAGACAATGAGCAGTTCTTC. This gives the protein CASSSRHVPLPDNEQFF.